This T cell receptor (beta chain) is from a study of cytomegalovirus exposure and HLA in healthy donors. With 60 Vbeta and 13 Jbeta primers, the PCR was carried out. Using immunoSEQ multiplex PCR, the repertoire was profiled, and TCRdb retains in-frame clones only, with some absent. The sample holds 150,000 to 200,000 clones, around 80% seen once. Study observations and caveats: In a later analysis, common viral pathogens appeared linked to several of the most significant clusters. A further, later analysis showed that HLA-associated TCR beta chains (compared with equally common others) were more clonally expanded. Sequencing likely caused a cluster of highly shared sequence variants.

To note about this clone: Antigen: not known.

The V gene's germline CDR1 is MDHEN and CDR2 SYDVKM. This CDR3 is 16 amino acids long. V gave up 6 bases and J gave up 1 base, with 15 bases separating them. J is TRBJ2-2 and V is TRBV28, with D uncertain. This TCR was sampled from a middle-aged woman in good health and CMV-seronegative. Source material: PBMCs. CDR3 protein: CASSPPAYRNTGELFF. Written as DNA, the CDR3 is TGTGCCAGCAGCCCCCCCGCCTATAGGAACACCGGGGAGCTGTTTTTT.